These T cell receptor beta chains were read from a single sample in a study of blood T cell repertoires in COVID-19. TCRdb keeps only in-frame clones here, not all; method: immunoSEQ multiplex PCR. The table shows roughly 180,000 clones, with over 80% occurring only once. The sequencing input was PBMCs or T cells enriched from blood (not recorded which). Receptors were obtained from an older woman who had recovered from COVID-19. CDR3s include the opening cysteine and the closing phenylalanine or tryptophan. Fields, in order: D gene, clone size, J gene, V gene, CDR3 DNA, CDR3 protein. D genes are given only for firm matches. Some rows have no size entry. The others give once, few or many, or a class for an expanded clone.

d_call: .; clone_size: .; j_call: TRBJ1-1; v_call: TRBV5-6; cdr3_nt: TGTGCCAGCAGCTTGGCCTATAGCACTGAAGCTTTCTTT; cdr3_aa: CASSLAYSTEAFF
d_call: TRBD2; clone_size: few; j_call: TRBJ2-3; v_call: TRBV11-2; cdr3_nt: TGTGCCAGCAGCTTGGGAAGCGGGAGAAGTTCAGATACGCAGTATTTT; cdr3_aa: CASSLGSGRSSDTQYF
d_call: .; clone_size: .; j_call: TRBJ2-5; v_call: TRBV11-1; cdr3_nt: TGTGCCAGCAGCTCCAGAAAGACCCAGTACTTC; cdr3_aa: CASSSRKTQYF
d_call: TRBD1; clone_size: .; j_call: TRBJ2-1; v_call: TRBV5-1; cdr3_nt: TGCGCCAGCAGCCCTGCCGGGACAGTATACAATGAGCAGTTCTTC; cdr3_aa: CASSPAGTVYNEQFF
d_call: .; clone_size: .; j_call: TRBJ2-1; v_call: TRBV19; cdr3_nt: TGTGCCAGTAGTATAGAGGGTGGCGGGCCCTCCTACAATGAGCAGTTCTTC; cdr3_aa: CASSIEGGGPSYNEQFF
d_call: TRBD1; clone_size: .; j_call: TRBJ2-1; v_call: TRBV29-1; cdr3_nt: TGCAGCGACCGGGACAGGGTCAATGAGCAGTTCTTC; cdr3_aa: CSDRDRVNEQFF
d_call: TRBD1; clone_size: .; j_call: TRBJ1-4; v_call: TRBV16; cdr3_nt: TGTGCCAGCAGCCAATACCCCGCTCCAGGGGGAGGAGAAAAACTGTTTTTT; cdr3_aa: CASSQYPAPGGGEKLFF
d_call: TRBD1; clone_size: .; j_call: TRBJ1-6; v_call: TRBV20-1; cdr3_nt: TGCAGTGCTAGTATTGGACAGGGACTATCACCCCTCCACTTT; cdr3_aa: CSASIGQGLSPLHF
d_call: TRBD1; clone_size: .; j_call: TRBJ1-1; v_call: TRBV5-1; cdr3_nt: TGCGCCAGCAGCTTATACCCCGGGACAGGGGCTGAAGCTTTCTTT; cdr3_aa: CASSLYPGTGAEAFF
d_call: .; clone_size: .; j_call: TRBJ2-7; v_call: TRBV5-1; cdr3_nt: TGCGCCAGCAGCTTGAGACGGGAGCTTCGGGAGCAGTACTTC; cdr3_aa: CASSLRRELREQYF
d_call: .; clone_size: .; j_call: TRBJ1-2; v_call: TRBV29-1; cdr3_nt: TGCAGCGTTGAGTACAGCCTGGAAGGCTACACCTTC; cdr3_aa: CSVEYSLEGYTF
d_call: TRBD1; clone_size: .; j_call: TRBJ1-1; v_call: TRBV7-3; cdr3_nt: TGTGCCAGCAGCTTACAGGGGGCTGGGATGAACACTGAAGCTTTCTTT; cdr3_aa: CASSLQGAGMNTEAFF
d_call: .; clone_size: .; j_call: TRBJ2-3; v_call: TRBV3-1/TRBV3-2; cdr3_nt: TGTGCCAGCAGCCACTCCGGTCCGGGTACGCAGTATTTT; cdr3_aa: CASSHSGPGTQYF
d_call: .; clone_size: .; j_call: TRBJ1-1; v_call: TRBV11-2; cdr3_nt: TGTGCCAGCAGCCCGATTCGAGCCACTGAAGCTTTCTTT; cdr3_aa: CASSPIRATEAFF